This TCR beta chain was identified during a study of T-cell reconstitution after alpha-beta-depleted transplantation in children. This clonotype turned up a few times. What it binds is unknown. Study results and limitations: After transplant, at about two months, alpha-beta T cells were reportedly derived from several hundred expanded graft clones. Surviving thymic progenitors and recipient T cells were the source of high TCRbeta diversity at day 60 in some patients.

Unique molecular identifiers tagged the TCRbeta library. TCRdb ran MiXCR on the PCR reads and lists one entry per CDR3 protein. The table lists 250,000 to 400,000 distinct CDR3 sequences, approximately 23% of them singletons. This CDR3 spans 14 amino acids. The V gene end was trimmed by 4 bases and the J gene end by 1 base; junction bases not matched to a gene: 1. CDR1 is MNHEY, CDR2 SMNVEV, per germline (reference sequence). This TCR came from a male patient aged 10-17 years who had a stem cell transplant for acute lymphoblastic leukemia, so the T cells may come from the graft donor. The chain has TRBV27 and TRBJ2-1, with TRBD2 matching over 7 bases. The sequencing here drew on PBMCs, mostly from graft donor cells, taken 180 days after TCRalphabeta/CD19-depleted stem cell transplant. The CDR3 DNA reads as TGTGCCAGCAGTTCCGGGAGGTCCTACAATGAGCAGTTCTTC. Translating gives CASSSGRSYNEQFF.